A selection of T cell receptor beta chains follows, all from one sample in a study of CD8+ T cells in alopecia areata. TCRdb's copy holds only in-frame clones and misses some; the assay was immunoSEQ multiplex PCR. The sample has around 4,900 clones, more than 85% seen once. The sequenced sample was skin, obtained at week 4, from a patient treated with tofacitinib. All receptors derive from a human donor with alopecia areata. Each CDR3 is given with its conserved first and last residue. Fields, in order: D gene, clone size, J gene, V gene, CDR3 DNA, CDR3 protein. The D gene is left open where the match is weak. Clone sizes are given selectively: once, few, many, or a class where the clone is expanded.

- | - | TRBJ2-7 | TRBV4-3 | TGCGCCAGCAGCCCGTACAGGGTCTCCTACGAGCAGTACTTC | CASSPYRVSYEQYF
- | - | TRBJ2-7 | TRBV13 | TGTGCCAGCAGCTTAAGTCCAGAGGCGAACTACGAGCAGTACTTC | CASSLSPEANYEQYF
TRBD1 | - | TRBJ2-1 | TRBV19 | TGTGCCAGTAGTCCCCTCGGAAGGACAGGGGATTTCAATGAGCAGTTCTTC | CASSPLGRTGDFNEQFF
- | - | TRBJ1-2 | TRBV5-1 | TGCGCCAGCAGCCCCAAAACAGGGAATAACTATGGCTACACCTTC | CASSPKTGNNYGYTF
- | - | TRBJ1-1 | TRBV5-1 | TGCGCCAGCAGCTTGTTTAGGCCGAACACTGAAGCTTTCTTT | CASSLFRPNTEAFF
- | - | TRBJ2-1 | TRBV6-1 | TGTGCCAGCAGTGACACAGTCAACGAGCAGTTCTTC | CASSDTVNEQFF
TRBD2 | - | TRBJ2-5 | TRBV4-1 | TGCGCCATATTAGCGGGGGCTCCCCAAGAGACCCAGTACTTC | CAILAGAPQETQYF
- | once | TRBJ1-1 | TRBV6-5 | TGTGCCAGCAGGTTCAAACTTGAAGCTTTCTTT | CASRFKLEAFF
- | - | TRBJ1-5 | TRBV5-4 | TGTGCCAGCAGCACCTATCAGGACGGTAGCAATCAGCCCCAGCATTTT | CASSTYQDGSNQPQHF
- | - | TRBJ1-1 | TRBV6-5 | TGTGCCAGCAGCCCTTTAGGGGGAGGAGCTTTCTTT | CASSPLGGGAFF
TRBD1 | once | TRBJ1-5 | TRBV6-6 | TGTGCCACCGCCTGGGACAGGGAGGGCCAGCCCCAGCATTTT | CATAWDREGQPQHF
- | - | TRBJ1-6 | TRBV21-1 | TGTGCCAGCACCTCCTCTCACTCAGGGGGCCTCTATAATTCACCCCTCCACTTT | CASTSSHSGGLYNSPLHF
- | - | TRBJ1-2 | TRBV5-1 | TGCGCCAGCAGCGACAGGACTTCCTATGGCTACACCTTC | CASSDRTSYGYTF
TRBD1 | - | TRBJ1-2 | TRBV5-1 | TGCGCCAGCAGCCCCGATAAAAGGACAGGAAGTACTAACTATGGCTACACCTTC | CASSPDKRTGSTNYGYTF
- | - | TRBJ2-2 | TRBV30 | TGTGCCTGGAATCCAGGCGCGAACACCGGGGAGCTGTTTTTT | CAWNPGANTGELFF
TRBD2 | once | TRBJ2-1 | TRBV7-6 | TGTGCCAGCAGCCCACGGGCCGCGGCTAGCGGGGGTAATGAGCAGTTCTTC | CASSPRAAASGGNEQFF
- | - | TRBJ1-5 | TRBV9 | TGTGCCAGCAGCCCGACAGGTGGTGCGAATCAGCCCCAGCATTTT | CASSPTGGANQPQHF
- | once | TRBJ1-2 | TRBV6-5 | TGTGCCAGCACCTCGGGTGGGGGCTACACCTTC | CASTSGGGYTF
- | - | TRBJ1-1 | TRBV29-1 | TGCAGCGTTTCAGGGACCACTGAAGCTTTCTTT | CSVSGTTEAFF